This T cell receptor beta chain was retrieved from a study of T cells after yellow fever vaccination. This clonotype was found many times. Trimming took off 8 bases at V and 0 bases at J, with 5 bases between the two ends. There are 13 residues in the CDR3. Study observations and caveats: Primary-vaccination clones mostly resurfaced post-booster (about 96% CD4, roughly 90% CD8). In sorted memory subsets at day 0, almost all vaccine-responding clonotypes were below detection.

One entry per CDR3 protein results from TCRdb running MiXCR on the 5' RACE reads. The sample has under 20,000 distinct CDR3 sequences, approximately 4% seen once. The clonotype was recovered from a young man who received the YFV17D yellow fever vaccine. Here the sequenced sample was PBMCs, either bulk or a sorted T-cell subset (CD4+, CD8+, memory, or dextramer-sorted; not recorded which), taken 15 days after the yellow fever booster vaccination. This chain uses TRBV12-3 or TRBV12-4 with TRBJ1-6; D gene unclear. The DNA of the CDR3 is TGTGCCAGCGGAGGCTCCTATAATTCACCCCTCCACTTT. Protein product: CASGGSYNSPLHF.